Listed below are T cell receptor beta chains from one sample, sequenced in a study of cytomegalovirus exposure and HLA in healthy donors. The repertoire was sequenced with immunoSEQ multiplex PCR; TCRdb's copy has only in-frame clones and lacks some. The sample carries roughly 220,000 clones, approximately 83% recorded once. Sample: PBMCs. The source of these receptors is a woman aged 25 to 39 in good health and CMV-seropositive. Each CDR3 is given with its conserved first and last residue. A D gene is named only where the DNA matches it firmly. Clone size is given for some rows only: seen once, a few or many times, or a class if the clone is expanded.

CDR3aa: CASSLSEGDYSYEQYF
CDR3nt: TGTGCCAGCAGTTTATCGGAAGGGGACTACTCCTACGAGCAGTACTTC
abundance: .
v_gene: TRBV27
len: 16
d_gene: TRBD2
j_gene: TRBJ2-7

CDR3aa: CASSLRAGLTDTQYF
CDR3nt: TGCGCCAGCAGCTTGAGGGCGGGACTAACAGATACGCAGTATTTT
abundance: .
v_gene: TRBV5-1
len: 15
d_gene: TRBD2
j_gene: TRBJ2-3

CDR3aa: CASSLVEDRGYGYTF
CDR3nt: TGTGCCAGCAGCTTAGTAGAGGACAGGGGGTATGGCTACACCTTC
abundance: .
v_gene: TRBV7-2
len: 15
d_gene: TRBD1
j_gene: TRBJ1-2

CDR3aa: CASRSPGSIQFNEQFF
CDR3nt: TGCGCCAGCAGGTCTCCCGGTAGCATCCAATTCAATGAGCAGTTCTTC
abundance: once
v_gene: TRBV5-1
len: 16
d_gene: .
j_gene: TRBJ2-1

CDR3aa: CASSPFVSTNEQFF
CDR3nt: TGTGCCAGCAGCCCGTTCGTTAGCACGAATGAGCAGTTCTTC
abundance: .
v_gene: TRBV2
len: 14
d_gene: .
j_gene: TRBJ2-1

CDR3aa: CASSQAWEGTYTEAFF
CDR3nt: TGCGCCAGCAGCCAAGCCTGGGAGGGCACGTACACTGAAGCTTTCTTT
abundance: .
v_gene: TRBV4-1
len: 16
d_gene: .
j_gene: TRBJ1-1

CDR3aa: CASSFLYRGAAEAFF
CDR3nt: TGTGCCAGCAGTTTCCTGTACAGGGGAGCGGCTGAAGCTTTCTTT
abundance: .
v_gene: TRBV27
len: 15
d_gene: TRBD1
j_gene: TRBJ1-1

CDR3aa: CASSERLGTDTQYF
CDR3nt: TGTGCCAGCAGTGAAAGACTGGGCACAGATACGCAGTATTTT
abundance: .
v_gene: TRBV6-4
len: 14
d_gene: .
j_gene: TRBJ2-3

CDR3aa: CASSPRGAGLDEQYF
CDR3nt: TGTGCCAGCTCACCCCGGGGGGCAGGGCTGGACGAGCAGTACTTC
abundance: few
v_gene: TRBV18
len: 15
d_gene: .
j_gene: TRBJ2-7

CDR3aa: CASSSRTGYYEQYF
CDR3nt: TGTGCCAGCAGCTCCCGGACAGGGTACTACGAGCAGTACTTC
abundance: .
v_gene: TRBV5-6
len: 14
d_gene: TRBD1
j_gene: TRBJ2-7

CDR3aa: CASSDSFF
CDR3nt: TGTGCCAGCAGTGACTCTTTCTTC
abundance: .
v_gene: TRBV6-4
len: 8
d_gene: .
j_gene: TRBJ2-1

CDR3aa: CASSPGQVNTEAFF
CDR3nt: TGTGCCAGCAGCCCGGGACAGGTTAACACTGAAGCTTTCTTT
abundance: .
v_gene: TRBV7-6
len: 14
d_gene: TRBD1
j_gene: TRBJ1-1

CDR3aa: CASSLEASSFAGELFF
CDR3nt: TGTGCCAGCAGCTTAGAGGCTAGCTCCTTCGCCGGGGAGCTGTTTTTT
abundance: .
v_gene: TRBV11-2
len: 16
d_gene: .
j_gene: TRBJ2-2

CDR3aa: CASRGQGASEKLFF
CDR3nt: TGTGCCAGCAGGGGGCAGGGGGCGTCTGAAAAACTGTTTTTT
abundance: .
v_gene: TRBV2
len: 14
d_gene: TRBD1
j_gene: TRBJ1-4

CDR3aa: CASSQSGIYEQYF
CDR3nt: TGCGCCAGCAGCCAATCGGGCATCTACGAGCAGTACTTC
abundance: once
v_gene: TRBV4-3
len: 13
d_gene: .
j_gene: TRBJ2-7

CDR3aa: CASSESLAGPTGELFF
CDR3nt: TGTGCCAGCAGTGAGTCGCTAGCGGGTCCGACCGGGGAGCTGTTTTTT
abundance: .
v_gene: TRBV2
len: 16
d_gene: TRBD2
j_gene: TRBJ2-2

CDR3aa: CASSTRALAKNIQYF
CDR3nt: TGTGCCAGCAGTACAAGAGCCTTAGCCAAAAACATTCAGTACTTC
abundance: .
v_gene: TRBV6-6
len: 15
d_gene: .
j_gene: TRBJ2-4

CDR3aa: CASEEGWNQPQHF
CDR3nt: TGTGCCAGTGAGGAGGGTTGGAATCAGCCCCAGCATTTT
abundance: .
v_gene: TRBV2
len: 13
d_gene: .
j_gene: TRBJ1-5

CDR3aa: CAWAPPGQGVSETQYF
CDR3nt: TGTGCCTGGGCCCCCCCGGGACAGGGGGTCTCAGAGACCCAGTACTTC
abundance: .
v_gene: TRBV30
len: 16
d_gene: TRBD1
j_gene: TRBJ2-5

CDR3aa: CASTVGGSYNEQFF
CDR3nt: TGTGCCAGTACGGTTGGAGGGAGTTACAATGAGCAGTTCTTC
abundance: .
v_gene: TRBV25-1
len: 14
d_gene: .
j_gene: TRBJ2-1

CDR3aa: CASSQDPGGGPYGYTF
CDR3nt: TGTGCCAGCAGCCAAGATCCCGGTGGGGGGCCTTATGGCTACACCTTC
abundance: .
v_gene: TRBV14
len: 16
d_gene: .
j_gene: TRBJ1-2

CDR3aa: CSGLAGGEQYF
CDR3nt: TGCAGTGGACTAGCGGGAGGCGAGCAGTACTTC
abundance: many
v_gene: TRBV20-1
len: 11
d_gene: TRBD2
j_gene: TRBJ2-7

CDR3aa: CASSPREPMNTEAFF
CDR3nt: TGTGCCAGCAGCCCCCGGGAACCCATGAACACTGAAGCTTTCTTT
abundance: .
v_gene: TRBV2
len: 15
d_gene: .
j_gene: TRBJ1-1

CDR3aa: CAWSPPGQKNTEAFF
CDR3nt: TGTGCCTGGAGTCCTCCGGGACAGAAGAACACTGAAGCTTTCTTT
abundance: .
v_gene: TRBV30
len: 15
d_gene: TRBD1
j_gene: TRBJ1-1

CDR3aa: CAWSPAGESYEQYF
CDR3nt: TGTGCCTGGAGCCCAGCGGGAGAGTCCTACGAGCAGTACTTC
abundance: .
v_gene: TRBV30
len: 14
d_gene: TRBD2
j_gene: TRBJ2-7

CDR3aa: CASPSGLYPDTQYF
CDR3nt: TGTGCCAGCCCTTCGGGTTTATACCCCGATACGCAGTATTTT
abundance: many
v_gene: TRBV11-3
len: 14
d_gene: .
j_gene: TRBJ2-3

CDR3aa: CASRDRDQPQHF
CDR3nt: TGTGCCAGCAGAGACAGAGATCAGCCCCAGCATTTT
abundance: .
v_gene: TRBV6-5
len: 12
d_gene: .
j_gene: TRBJ1-5

CDR3aa: CASSVTGAYYGYTF
CDR3nt: TGTGCCAGCAGTGTTACAGGGGCCTACTATGGCTACACCTTC
abundance: .
v_gene: TRBV2
len: 14
d_gene: TRBD1
j_gene: TRBJ1-2

CDR3aa: CASSQEATSGNNEQFF
CDR3nt: TGTGCCAGCAGCCAAGAGGCGACTAGCGGTAACAATGAGCAGTTCTTC
abundance: few
v_gene: TRBV4-2
len: 16
d_gene: TRBD2
j_gene: TRBJ2-1

CDR3aa: CSVEPQGISTEAFF
CDR3nt: TGCAGCGTTGAGCCCCAGGGGATCAGCACTGAAGCTTTCTTT
abundance: .
v_gene: TRBV29-1
len: 14
d_gene: .
j_gene: TRBJ1-1

CDR3aa: CSVDRVGVADTQYF
CDR3nt: TGCAGCGTTGACCGTGTGGGGGTGGCAGATACGCAGTATTTT
abundance: .
v_gene: TRBV29-1
len: 14
d_gene: .
j_gene: TRBJ2-3

CDR3aa: CASSPSLGLANTGELFF
CDR3nt: TGTGCCAGCAGCCCCAGTCTCGGACTAGCAAACACCGGGGAGCTGTTTTTT
abundance: .
v_gene: TRBV7-3
len: 17
d_gene: TRBD2
j_gene: TRBJ2-2

CDR3aa: CASSSTSGISYNEQFF
CDR3nt: TGTGCCAGCAGTTCCACTAGCGGAATCTCCTACAATGAGCAGTTCTTC
abundance: .
v_gene: TRBV6-5
len: 16
d_gene: TRBD2
j_gene: TRBJ2-1

CDR3aa: CSVLQGGRNEQYF
CDR3nt: TGCAGCGTCCTACAGGGGGGTCGGAACGAGCAGTACTTC
abundance: few
v_gene: TRBV29-1
len: 13
d_gene: TRBD1
j_gene: TRBJ2-7

CDR3aa: CASSREGGTGELFF
CDR3nt: TGTGCCAGCAGCCGGGAGGGGGGCACCGGGGAGCTGTTTTTT
abundance: .
v_gene: TRBV6-6
len: 14
d_gene: TRBD2
j_gene: TRBJ2-2

CDR3aa: CASSLDGRTQPQHF
CDR3nt: TGTGCCAGCAGCTTGGATGGGAGGACGCAGCCCCAGCATTTT
abundance: .
v_gene: TRBV5-6
len: 14
d_gene: .
j_gene: TRBJ1-5

CDR3aa: CAWSWSNEKLFF
CDR3nt: TGTGCCTGGAGTTGGAGTAATGAAAAACTGTTTTTT
abundance: many
v_gene: TRBV30
len: 12
d_gene: .
j_gene: TRBJ1-4

CDR3aa: CASSSSGASTDTQYF
CDR3nt: TGTGCCAGCAGCTCATCAGGGGCTAGCACAGATACGCAGTATTTT
abundance: .
v_gene: TRBV5-8
len: 15
d_gene: .
j_gene: TRBJ2-3